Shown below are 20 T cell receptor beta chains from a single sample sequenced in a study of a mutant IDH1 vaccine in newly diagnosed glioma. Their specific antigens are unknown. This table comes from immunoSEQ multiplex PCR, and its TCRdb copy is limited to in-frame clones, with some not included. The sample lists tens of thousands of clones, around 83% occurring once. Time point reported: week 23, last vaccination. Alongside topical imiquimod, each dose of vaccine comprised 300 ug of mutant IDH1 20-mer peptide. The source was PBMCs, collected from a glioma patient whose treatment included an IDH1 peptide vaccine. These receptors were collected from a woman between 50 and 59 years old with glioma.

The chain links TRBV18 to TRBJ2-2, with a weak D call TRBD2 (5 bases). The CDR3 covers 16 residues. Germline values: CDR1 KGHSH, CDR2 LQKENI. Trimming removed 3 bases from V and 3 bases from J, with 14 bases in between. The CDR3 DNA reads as TGTGCCAGCTCACCGACCAGCGGCCTTTACACCGGGGAGCTGTTTTTT. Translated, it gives CASSPTSGLYTGELFF. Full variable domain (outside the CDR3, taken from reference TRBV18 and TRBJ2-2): NAGVMQNPRHLVRRRGQEARLRCSPMKGHSHVYWYRQLPEEGLKFMVYLQKENIIDESGMPKERFSAEFPKEGPSILRIQQVVRGDSAAYFCASSPTSGLYTGELFFGEGSRLTVL.

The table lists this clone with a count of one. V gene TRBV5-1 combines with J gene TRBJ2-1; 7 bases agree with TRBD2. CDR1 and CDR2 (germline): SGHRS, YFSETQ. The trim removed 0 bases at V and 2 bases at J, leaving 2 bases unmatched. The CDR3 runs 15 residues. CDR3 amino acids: CASSLDGGAYNEQFF. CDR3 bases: TGCGCCAGCAGCTTGGATGGGGGGGCCTACAATGAGCAGTTCTTC.

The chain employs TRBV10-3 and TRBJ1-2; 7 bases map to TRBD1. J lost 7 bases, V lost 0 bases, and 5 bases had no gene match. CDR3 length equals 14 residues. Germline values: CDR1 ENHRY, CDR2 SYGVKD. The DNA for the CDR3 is TGTGCCATCAGTGAGTCTCAGGGGGAGTTTGGCTACACCTTC. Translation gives CAISESQGEFGYTF.

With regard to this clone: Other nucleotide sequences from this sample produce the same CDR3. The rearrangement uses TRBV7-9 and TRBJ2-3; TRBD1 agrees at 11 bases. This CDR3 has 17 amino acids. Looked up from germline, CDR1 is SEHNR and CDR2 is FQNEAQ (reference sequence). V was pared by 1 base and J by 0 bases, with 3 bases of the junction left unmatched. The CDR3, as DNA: TGTGCCAGCAGCTTAGGGACAGGGGGCCGTAGCACAGATACGCAGTATTTT. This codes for CASSLGTGGRSTDTQYF. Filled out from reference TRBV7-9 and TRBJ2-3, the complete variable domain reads DTGVSQNPRHKITKRGQNVTFRCDPISEHNRLYWYRQTLGQGPEFLTYFQNEAQLEKSRLLSDRFSAERPKGSFSTLEIQRTEQGDSAMYLCASSLGTGGRSTDTQYFGPGTRLTVL.

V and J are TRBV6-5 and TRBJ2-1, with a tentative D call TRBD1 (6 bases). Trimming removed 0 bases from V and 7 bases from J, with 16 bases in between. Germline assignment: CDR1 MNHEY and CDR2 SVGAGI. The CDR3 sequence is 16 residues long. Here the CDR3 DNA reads TGTGCCAGCAGTTACTCGAGGCAGGGGCCGGGGAATGAGCAGTTCTTC. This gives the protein CASSYSRQGPGNEQFF.

CDR3: CASSPTSGTGYTF. DNA for the CDR3: TGTGCCAGCAGCCCCACTTCGGGAACGGGCTACACCTTC. The chain combines TRBV11-3 with TRBJ1-2; no definite D call. The CDR3 is made up of 13 amino acids. Trimming took 5 bases from V and 8 from J, leaving 15 bases between them. Germline CDR1 and CDR2: SGHNT and YENEEA.

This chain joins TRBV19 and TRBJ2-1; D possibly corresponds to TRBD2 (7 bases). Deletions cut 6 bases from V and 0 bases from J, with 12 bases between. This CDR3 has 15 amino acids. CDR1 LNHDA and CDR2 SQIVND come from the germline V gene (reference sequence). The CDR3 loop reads CASRLGGGSYNEQFF. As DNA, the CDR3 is TGTGCCAGTAGATTAGGGGGGGGCTCCTACAATGAGCAGTTCTTC.

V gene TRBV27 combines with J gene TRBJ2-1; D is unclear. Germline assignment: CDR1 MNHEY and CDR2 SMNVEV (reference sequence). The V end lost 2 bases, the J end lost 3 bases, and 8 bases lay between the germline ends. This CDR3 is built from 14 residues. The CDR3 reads CASSLTLHYNEQFF. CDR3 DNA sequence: TGTGCCAGCAGTTTAACGCTACACTACAATGAGCAGTTCTTC.

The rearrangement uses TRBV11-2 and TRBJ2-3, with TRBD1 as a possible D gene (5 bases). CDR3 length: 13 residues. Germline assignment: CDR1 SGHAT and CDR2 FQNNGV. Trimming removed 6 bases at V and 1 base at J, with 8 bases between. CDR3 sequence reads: CASRIQGTDTQYF. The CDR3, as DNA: TGTGCCAGCAGGATACAGGGCACAGATACGCAGTATTTT.

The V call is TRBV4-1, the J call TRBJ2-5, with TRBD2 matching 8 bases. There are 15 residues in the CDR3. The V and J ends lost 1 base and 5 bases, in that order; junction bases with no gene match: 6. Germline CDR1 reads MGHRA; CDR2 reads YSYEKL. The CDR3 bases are TGCGCCAGCAGCCAAGGACGGGAGGGCCGGGAGACCCAGTACTTC. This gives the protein CASSQGREGRETQYF.

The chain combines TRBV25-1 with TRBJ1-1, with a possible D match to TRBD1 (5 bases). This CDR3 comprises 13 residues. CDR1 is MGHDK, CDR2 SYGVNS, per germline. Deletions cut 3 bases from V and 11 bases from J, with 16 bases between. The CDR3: CASSEDKGPGAFF. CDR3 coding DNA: TGTGCCAGCAGTGAGGACAAGGGTCCAGGGGCTTTCTTT.

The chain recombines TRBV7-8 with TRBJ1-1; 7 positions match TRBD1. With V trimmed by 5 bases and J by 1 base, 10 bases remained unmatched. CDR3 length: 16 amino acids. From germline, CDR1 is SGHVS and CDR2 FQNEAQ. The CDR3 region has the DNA TGTGCCAGCAGCCCCGGAAACAGGGGAAAGAACACTGAAGCTTTCTTT. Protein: CASSPGNRGKNTEAFF.

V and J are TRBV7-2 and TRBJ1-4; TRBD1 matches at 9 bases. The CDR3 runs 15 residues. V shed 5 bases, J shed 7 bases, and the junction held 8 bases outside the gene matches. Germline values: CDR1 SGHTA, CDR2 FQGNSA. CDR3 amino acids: CASSREDRGSEKLFF. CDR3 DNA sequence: TGTGCCAGCAGCCGAGAGGACAGGGGAAGTGAAAAACTGTTTTTT.

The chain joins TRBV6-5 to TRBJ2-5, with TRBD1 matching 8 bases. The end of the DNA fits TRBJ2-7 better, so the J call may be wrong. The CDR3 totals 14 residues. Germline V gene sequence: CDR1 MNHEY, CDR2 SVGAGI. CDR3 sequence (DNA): TGTGCCAGCAGCTACAGGGGGTACTCCTACGAGCAGTACTTC. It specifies CASSYRGYSYEQYF.

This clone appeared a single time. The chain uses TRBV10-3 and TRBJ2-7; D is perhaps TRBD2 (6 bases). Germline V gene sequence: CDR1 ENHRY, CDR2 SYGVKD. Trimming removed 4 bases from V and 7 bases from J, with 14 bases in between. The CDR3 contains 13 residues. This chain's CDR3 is CAISGTGVREQYF. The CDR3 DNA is TGTGCCATCAGTGGGACGGGAGTTCGAGAGCAGTACTTC.

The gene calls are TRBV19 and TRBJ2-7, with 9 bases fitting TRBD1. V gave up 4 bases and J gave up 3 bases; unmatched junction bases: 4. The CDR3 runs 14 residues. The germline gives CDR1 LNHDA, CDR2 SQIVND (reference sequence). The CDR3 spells CASSTRTGDYEQYF. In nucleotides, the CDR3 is TGTGCCAGTAGTACCCGGACAGGGGACTACGAGCAGTACTTC.

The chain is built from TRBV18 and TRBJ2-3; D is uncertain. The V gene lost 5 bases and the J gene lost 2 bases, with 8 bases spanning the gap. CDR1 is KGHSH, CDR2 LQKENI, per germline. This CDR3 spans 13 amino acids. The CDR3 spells CASSLPATDTQYF. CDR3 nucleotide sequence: TGTGCCAGCTCATTGCCCGCCACAGATACGCAGTATTTT.

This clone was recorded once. CDR3 in amino acids: CASSYPGTYEQYF. CDR3 nucleotide sequence: TGTGCCAGCAGTTACCCAGGGACGTACGAGCAGTACTTC. The rearrangement links TRBV6-5 to TRBJ2-7, with D tentatively TRBD1 or TRBD2 (5 bases each). This CDR3 is built from 13 residues. V was cut by 2 bases and J by 4 bases, with 9 bases left in between. Germline V gene sequence: CDR1 MNHEY, CDR2 SVGAGI.

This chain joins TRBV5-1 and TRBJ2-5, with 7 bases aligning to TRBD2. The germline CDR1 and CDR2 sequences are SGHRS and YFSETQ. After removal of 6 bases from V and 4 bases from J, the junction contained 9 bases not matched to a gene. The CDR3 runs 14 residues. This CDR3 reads CASMRRETTETQYF. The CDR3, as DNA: TGCGCCAGCATGAGGCGGGAGACGACAGAGACCCAGTACTTC.

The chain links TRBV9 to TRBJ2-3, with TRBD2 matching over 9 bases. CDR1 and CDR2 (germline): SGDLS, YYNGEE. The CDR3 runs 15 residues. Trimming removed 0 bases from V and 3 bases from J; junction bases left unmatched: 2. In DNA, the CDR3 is TGTGCCAGCAGCGTAGGAGCGGGAGGAACAGATACGCAGTATTTT. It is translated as CASSVGAGGTDTQYF.